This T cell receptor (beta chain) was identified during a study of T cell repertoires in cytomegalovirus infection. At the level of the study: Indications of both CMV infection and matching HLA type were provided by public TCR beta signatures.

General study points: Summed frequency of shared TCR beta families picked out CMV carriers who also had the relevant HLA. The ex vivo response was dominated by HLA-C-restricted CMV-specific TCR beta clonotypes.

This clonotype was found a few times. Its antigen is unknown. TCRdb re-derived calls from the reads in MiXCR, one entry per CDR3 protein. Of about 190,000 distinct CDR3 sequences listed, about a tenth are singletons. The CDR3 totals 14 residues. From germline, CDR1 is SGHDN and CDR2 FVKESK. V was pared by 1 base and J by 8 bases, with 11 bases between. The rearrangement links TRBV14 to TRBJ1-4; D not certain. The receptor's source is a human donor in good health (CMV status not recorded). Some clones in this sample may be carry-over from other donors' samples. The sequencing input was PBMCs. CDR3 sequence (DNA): TGTGCCAGCAGCCAAGGGTCCCTGGGGGAAAAACTGTTTTTT. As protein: CASSQGSLGEKLFF.